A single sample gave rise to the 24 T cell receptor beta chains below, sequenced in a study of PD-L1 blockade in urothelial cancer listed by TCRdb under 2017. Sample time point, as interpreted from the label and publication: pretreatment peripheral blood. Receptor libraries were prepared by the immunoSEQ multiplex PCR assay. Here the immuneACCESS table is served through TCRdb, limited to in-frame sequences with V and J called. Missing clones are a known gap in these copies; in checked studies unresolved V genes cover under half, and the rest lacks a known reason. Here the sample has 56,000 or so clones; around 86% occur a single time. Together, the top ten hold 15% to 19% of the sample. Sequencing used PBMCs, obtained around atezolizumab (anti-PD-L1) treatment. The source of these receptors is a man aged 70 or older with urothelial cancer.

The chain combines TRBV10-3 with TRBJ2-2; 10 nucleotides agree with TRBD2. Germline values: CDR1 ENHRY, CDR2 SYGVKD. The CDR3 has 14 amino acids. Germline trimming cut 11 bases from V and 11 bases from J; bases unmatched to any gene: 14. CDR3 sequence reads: CASTGGLAGVELFF. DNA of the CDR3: TGTGCCTCCACGGGGGGGCTAGCGGGAGTTGAGCTGTTTTTT.

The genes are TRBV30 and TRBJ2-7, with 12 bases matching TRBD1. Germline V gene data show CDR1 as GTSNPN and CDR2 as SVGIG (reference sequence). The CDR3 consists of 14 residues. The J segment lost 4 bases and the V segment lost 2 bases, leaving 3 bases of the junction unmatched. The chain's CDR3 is CAWSWGQGAYEQYF. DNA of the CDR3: TGTGCCTGGAGTTGGGGACAGGGGGCGTACGAGCAGTACTTC.

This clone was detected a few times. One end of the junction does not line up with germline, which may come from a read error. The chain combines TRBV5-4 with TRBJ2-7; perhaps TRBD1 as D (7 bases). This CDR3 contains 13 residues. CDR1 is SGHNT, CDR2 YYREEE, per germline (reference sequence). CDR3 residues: CASSLGEQGRLNF. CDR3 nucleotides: TGTGCCAGCAGCTTGGGGGAACAGGGGAGGTTAAACTTC.

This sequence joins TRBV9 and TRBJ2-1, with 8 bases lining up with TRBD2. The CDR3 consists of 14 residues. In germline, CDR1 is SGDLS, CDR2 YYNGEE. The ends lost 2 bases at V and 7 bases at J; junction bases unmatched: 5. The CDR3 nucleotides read TGTGCCAGCAGCGTCGGCGGGGGGAGAAATGAGCAGTTCTTC. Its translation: CASSVGGGRNEQFF.

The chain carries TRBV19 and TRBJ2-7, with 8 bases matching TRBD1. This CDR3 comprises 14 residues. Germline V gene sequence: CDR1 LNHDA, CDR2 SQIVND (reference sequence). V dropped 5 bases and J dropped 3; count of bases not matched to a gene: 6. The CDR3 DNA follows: TGTGCCAGTAGTGCCGGGACAGGACACTACGAGCAGTACTTC. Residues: CASSAGTGHYEQYF.

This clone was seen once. This chain's CDR3 is CASSPGGTDTQYF. The CDR3 DNA follows: TGTGCCAGCAGTCCAGGGGGCACAGATACGCAGTATTTT. This chain uses TRBV13 with TRBJ2-3; TRBD1 might be the D (6 bases). Between the trimmed V and J ends, which lost 6 bases and 1 base, there was a span of 8 bases. The V gene's germline CDR1 is PRHDT and CDR2 FYEKMQ (reference sequence). This CDR3 is built from 13 residues.

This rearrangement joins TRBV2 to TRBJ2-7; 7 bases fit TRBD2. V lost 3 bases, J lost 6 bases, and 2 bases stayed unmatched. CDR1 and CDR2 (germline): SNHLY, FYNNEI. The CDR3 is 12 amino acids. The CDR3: CASSEASGEQYF. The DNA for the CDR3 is TGTGCCAGCAGTGAGGCTAGCGGCGAGCAGTACTTC.

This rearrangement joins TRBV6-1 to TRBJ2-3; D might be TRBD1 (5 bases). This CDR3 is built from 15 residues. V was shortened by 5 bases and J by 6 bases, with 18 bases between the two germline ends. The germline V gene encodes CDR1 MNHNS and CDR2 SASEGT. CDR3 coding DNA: TGTGCCAGCAGTCTGGACGGACACCAGAGGGATACGCAGTATTTT. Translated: CASSLDGHQRDTQYF.

The CDR3 DNA follows: TGCGCCAGCAGGATCGGGACAGCGGCGTCCTACGAGCAGTACTTC. This gives the protein CASRIGTAASYEQYF. This chain uses TRBV5-1 with TRBJ2-7; 7 nucleotides agree with TRBD1. Germline-derived CDR1 and CDR2 are SGHRS and YFSETQ. This CDR3 has 15 residues. J lost 1 base, V lost 5 bases, and 9 bases had no gene match. Filled out from reference TRBV5-1 and TRBJ2-7, the complete variable domain reads KAGVTQTPRYLIKTRGQQVTLSCSPISGHRSVSWYQQTPGQGLQFLFEYFSETQRNKGNFPGRFSGRQFSNSRSEMNVSTLELGDSALYLCASRIGTAASYEQYFGPGTRLTVT.

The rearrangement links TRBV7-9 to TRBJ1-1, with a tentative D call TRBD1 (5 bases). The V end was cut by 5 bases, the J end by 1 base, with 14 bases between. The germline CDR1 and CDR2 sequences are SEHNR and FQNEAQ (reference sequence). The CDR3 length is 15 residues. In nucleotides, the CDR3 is TGTGCCAGCAGCCCGCCGGACACTTGGAACACTGAAGCTTTCTTT. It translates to CASSPPDTWNTEAFF.

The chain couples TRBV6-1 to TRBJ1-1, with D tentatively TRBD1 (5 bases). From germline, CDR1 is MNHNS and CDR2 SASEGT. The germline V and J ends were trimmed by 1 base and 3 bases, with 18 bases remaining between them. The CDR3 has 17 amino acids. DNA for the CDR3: TGTGCCAGCAGTGAAGTTGGCTTCGGCCGGGGGGACACTGAAGCTTTCTTT. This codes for CASSEVGFGRGDTEAFF.

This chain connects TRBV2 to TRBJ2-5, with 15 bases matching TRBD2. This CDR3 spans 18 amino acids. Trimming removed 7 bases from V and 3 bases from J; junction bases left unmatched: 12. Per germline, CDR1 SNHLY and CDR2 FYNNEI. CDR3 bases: TGTGCCAGCATCGAAGGACTAGCGGGAGGGCCGTTGGAAGAGACCCAGTACTTC. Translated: CASIEGLAGGPLEETQYF.

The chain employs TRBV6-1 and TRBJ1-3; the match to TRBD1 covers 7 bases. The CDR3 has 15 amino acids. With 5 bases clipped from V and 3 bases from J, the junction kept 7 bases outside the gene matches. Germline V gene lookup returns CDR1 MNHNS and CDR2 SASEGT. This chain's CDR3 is CASSIEGQLGNTIYF. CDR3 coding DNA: TGTGCCAGCAGTATAGAGGGACAGCTTGGAAACACCATATATTTT.

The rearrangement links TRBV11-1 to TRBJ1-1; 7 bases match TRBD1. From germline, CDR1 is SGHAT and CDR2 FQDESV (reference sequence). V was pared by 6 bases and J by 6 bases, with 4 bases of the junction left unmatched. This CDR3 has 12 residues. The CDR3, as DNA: TGTGCCAGCAGGCTGACAGGGTCTGAAGCTTTCTTT. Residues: CASRLTGSEAFF.

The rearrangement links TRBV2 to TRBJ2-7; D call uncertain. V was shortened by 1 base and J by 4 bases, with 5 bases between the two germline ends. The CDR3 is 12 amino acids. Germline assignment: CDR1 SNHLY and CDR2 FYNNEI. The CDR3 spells CASSEGDYEQYF. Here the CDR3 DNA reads TGTGCCAGCAGTGAAGGAGATTACGAGCAGTACTTC. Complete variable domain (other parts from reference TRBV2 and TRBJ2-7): EPEVTQTPSHQVTQMGQEVILRCVPISNHLYFYWYRQILGQKVEFLVSFYNNEISEKSEIFDDQFSVERPDGSNFTLKIRSTKLEDSAMYFCASSEGDYEQYFGPGTRLTVT.

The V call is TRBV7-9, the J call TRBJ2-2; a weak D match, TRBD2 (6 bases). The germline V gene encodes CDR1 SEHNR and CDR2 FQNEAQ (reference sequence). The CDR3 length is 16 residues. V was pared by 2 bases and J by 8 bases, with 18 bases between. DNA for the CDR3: TGTGCCAGCAGCTTATTCGGGGACTCAACCCCGGGGGAGCTGTTTTTT. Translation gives CASSLFGDSTPGELFF.

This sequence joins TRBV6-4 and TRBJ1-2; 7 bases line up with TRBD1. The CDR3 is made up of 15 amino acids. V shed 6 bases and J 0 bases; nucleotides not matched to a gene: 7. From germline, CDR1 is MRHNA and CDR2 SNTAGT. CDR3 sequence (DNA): TGTGCCAGCAGCAGATACGGGACAGCTAACTATGGCTACACCTTC. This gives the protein CASSRYGTANYGYTF.

CDR3 amino acids: CASSPNRSPYEQYF. CDR3 DNA: TGTGCCAGCAGTCCCAACAGGTCGCCCTACGAGCAGTACTTC. The V call is TRBV6-6, the J call TRBJ2-7; a possible D gene is TRBD1 (5 bases). The CDR3 has 14 amino acids. Deletions cut 5 bases from V and 2 bases from J, with 13 bases between. Germline V gene sequence: CDR1 MNHNY, CDR2 SVGAGI (reference sequence).

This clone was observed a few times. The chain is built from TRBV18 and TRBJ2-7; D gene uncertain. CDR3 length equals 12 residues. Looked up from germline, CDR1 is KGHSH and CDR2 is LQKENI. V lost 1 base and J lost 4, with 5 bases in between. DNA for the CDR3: TGTGCCAGCTCACCACTCGGGTACGAGCAGTACTTC. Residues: CASSPLGYEQYF.

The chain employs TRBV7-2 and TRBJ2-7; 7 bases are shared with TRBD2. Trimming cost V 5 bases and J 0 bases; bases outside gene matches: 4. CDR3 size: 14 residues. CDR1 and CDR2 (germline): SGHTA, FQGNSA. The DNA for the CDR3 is TGTGCCAGCAGCCCCGGGAGGACCTCCTACGAGCAGTACTTC. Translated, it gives CASSPGRTSYEQYF.

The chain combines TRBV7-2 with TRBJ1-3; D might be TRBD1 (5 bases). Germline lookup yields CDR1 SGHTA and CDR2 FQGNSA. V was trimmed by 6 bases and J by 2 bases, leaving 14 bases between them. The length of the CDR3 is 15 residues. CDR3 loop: CASRRGTVTGNTIYF. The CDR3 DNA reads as TGTGCCAGCAGACGAGGGACTGTGACTGGAAACACCATATATTTT.

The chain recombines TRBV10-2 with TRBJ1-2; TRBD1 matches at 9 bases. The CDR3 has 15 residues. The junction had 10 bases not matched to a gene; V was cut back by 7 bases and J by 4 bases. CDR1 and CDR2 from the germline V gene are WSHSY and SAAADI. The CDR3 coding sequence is TGCGCCAGCAATCAACCTTCGACAGGGGGCTATGGCTACACCTTC. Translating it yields CASNQPSTGGYGYTF.

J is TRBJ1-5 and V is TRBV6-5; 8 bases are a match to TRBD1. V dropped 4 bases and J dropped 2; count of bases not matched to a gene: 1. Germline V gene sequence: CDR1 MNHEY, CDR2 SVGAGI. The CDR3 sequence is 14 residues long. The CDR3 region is CASSSGQGNQPQHF. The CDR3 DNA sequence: TGTGCCAGCAGTTCGGGACAGGGCAATCAGCCCCAGCATTTT.

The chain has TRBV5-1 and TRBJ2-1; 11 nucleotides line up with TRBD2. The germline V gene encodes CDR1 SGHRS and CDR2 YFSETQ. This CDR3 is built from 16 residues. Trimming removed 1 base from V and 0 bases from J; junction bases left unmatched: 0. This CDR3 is CASSLTSGSSYNEQFF. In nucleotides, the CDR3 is TGCGCCAGCAGCTTGACTAGCGGGAGCTCCTACAATGAGCAGTTCTTC.